One T cell receptor beta chain is described in this entry. J was trimmed by 2 bases and V by 5 bases; bases with no gene match: 4. The CDR3 totals 15 residues. Germline assignment: CDR1 SGHVS and CDR2 FQNEAQ. Authors' processing steps: Counts of nucleated cells, estimated from reference gene primer amplification, were obtained. Method: immunoSEQ multiplex PCR; TCRdb's copy keeps in-frame clones and lacks some. That table furnishes V, J and clone size, whereas the DNA furnished D and trimming. The sample yields 130,000 to 150,000 clones, 84% seen once. These data belong to a study of blood T cell repertoires in COVID-19. At the level of the study: COVID-19 samples from acute and convalescent phases originated in the United States, Italy and Spain. From T cells, B-cell-depleted T cells, or PBMCs came the material, which was cDNA or gDNA.

Material for sequencing was peripheral blood. The clonotype was recovered from a human donor in a cohort sampled during active COVID-19. The V call is TRBV7-8, the J call TRBJ1-5, with TRBD1 matching over 9 bases. For the CDR3, the DNA is TGTGCCAGCAGCGGACGGACAGGGGGCAATCAGCCCCAGCATTTT. Translated: CASSGRTGGNQPQHF. Supplemented by reference TRBV7-8 and TRBJ1-5, the full variable domain reads GAGVSQSPRYKVAKRGQDVALRCDPISGHVSLFWYQQALGQGPEFLTYFQNEAQLDKSGLPSDRFFAERPEGSVSTLKIQRTQQEDSAVYLCASSGRTGGNQPQHFGDGTRLSIL.